The subject of this entry is one T cell receptor (beta chain). This clone occurred once. No cognate antigen has been identified for it. Per-base quality was not reported, and no clone a single base away is much larger than it. These data are taken from a study of cytomegalovirus exposure and HLA in healthy donors (dated by TCRdb to about 2017). The study in broad terms: A later analysis indicated that the 120 or so validation repertoires were generated on the platform also employed for the 700 or so repertoires of the first cohort. The study aimed to test whether cataloging public T cell receptors could reveal signatures of past pathogen exposure. To predict cytomegalovirus infection status, the study combined high-throughput TCR immunosequencing, statistical association of individual TCRs with disease status, and machine learning. Along with the approximately 700-subject first cohort, a separate validation cohort of over 90 different subjects was used. The research as a whole found: Cytomegalovirus status was reported to be diagnosed by the classifier with high specificity and sensitivity in both the original and validation cohorts. The study listed 150 to 200 TCR beta chains as associated with cytomegalovirus. Most TCR sequences were observed very rarely across donors, whereas some public TCRs were present in many individuals. Subsequent analysis determined that TCRs grouped into clusters in the first cohort also showed a tendency toward co-occurrence across the 90 to 150 validation repertoires, and 94% of cluster scores exceeded 0. According to the authors, the approach could potentially be generalized to other disease states and immunological phenotypes. A few of the identified cytomegalovirus-associated TCR beta chains were confirmed in vitro to be specific for cytomegalovirus antigens. The validation cohort had no HLA typing available for a later analysis, so co-occurrence within that cohort was assessed over all 130 or so repertoires.

Donors formed part of the validation cohort, which comprised about 120 subjects and was distinct from the first cohort of some 700 subjects. Receptor libraries were prepared by the immunoSEQ multiplex PCR assay. Under the source paper's analysis protocol: A statistical classification framework was built to diagnose cytomegalovirus status from the catalog of TCR beta chain sequences. The table comes from immuneACCESS by way of TCRdb, which keeps in-frame sequences with V and J called. Part of the clones is missing from these tables; in studies checked, under half for an unresolved V gene and the rest for unknown reasons. Clone size and V and J calls were adopted from that table, with D and trimming inferred from the DNA. This sample has fewer than 150,000 clones in its table, and approximately 86% of those were observed once. Approximately 8.7% of the sample is taken by the ten largest. Compared with germline, V lacks 3 bases and J lacks 6 bases; bases without a gene match: 7. The CDR3 holds 15 amino acids from the cysteine to the phenylalanine. The retained sequence is limited to the CDR3, 45 bases, with the frame set at the first base. Reading the germline V gene gives CDR1 SGHVS and CDR2 FNYEAQ.

This receptor was taken from a man younger than 35 in good health and CMV-seropositive. The V and J segments used are TRBV7-6 and TRBJ2-2, with 7 junctional bases fitting TRBD1. The sample taken for sequencing was PBMCs. CDR3 reads: CASSFTGDSPGELFF. The nucleotide sequence is TGTGCCAGCAGCTTCACAGGGGATTCTCCCGGGGAGCTGTTTTTT. Here the CDR3 is joined to the reference TRBV7-6 and TRBJ2-2 genes, and the full variable domain is: GAGVSQSPRYKVTKRGQDVALRCDPISGHVSLYWYRQALGQGPEFLTYFNYEAQQDKSGLPNDRFSAERPEGSISTLTIQRTEQRDSAMYRCASSFTGDSPGELFFGEGSRLTVL.